A single T cell receptor beta chain is shown here with its context. The source of the sample is a study of blood T cell repertoires in COVID-19. Study-level background: In each case, the material was cDNA or gDNA derived from T cells, B-cell-depleted T cells, or PBMCs.

With V trimmed by 2 bases and J by 5 bases, 8 bases remained unmatched. Germline CDR1 MDHEN, CDR2 SYDVKM. The length of the CDR3 is 17 residues. TCRdb's copy holds only in-frame clones and misses some; the assay was immunoSEQ multiplex PCR. The table includes 250,000 to 350,000 clones, around 91% detected once. The J gene is TRBJ2-2, the V gene TRBV28; 10 bases map to TRBD1. Sequenced sample: peripheral blood. This TCR derives from a woman in her fifties or sixties with acute or convalescent COVID-19. The CDR3 nucleotides read TGTGCCAGCAGTTTACTCATTGGGACAGGGGAAACCGGGGAGCTGTTTTTT. Its translation is CASSLLIGTGETGELFF.